The 17 T cell receptor beta chains in this list originate from one sample, sequenced in a study of early T cells in non-severe SARS-CoV-2 infection. In TCRdb, the 5' RACE reads were re-called with MiXCR into one record per CDR3 protein. The sample has 100,000 to 130,000 distinct CDR3 sequences, 9.5% to 13% seen once. The material sequenced was whole blood. These receptors came from an adult who was a healthcare worker with PCR-confirmed SARS-CoV-2 infection or an uninfected control (not recorded which).

There are many counts of this clonotype. The V and J genes are TRBV3-1 and TRBJ2-7; 9 nucleotides match TRBD1. Per the germline V gene, CDR1 is LGHDT and CDR2 is YNNKEL (reference sequence). V gave up 4 bases and J gave up 5 bases; unmatched junction bases: 6. The CDR3 has 14 residues. The CDR3 reads CASSPGQGAHEQYF. The CDR3 region has the DNA TGTGCCAGCAGCCCGGGACAGGGTGCCCACGAGCAGTACTTC.

This clonotype was found many times. V is TRBV9 and J is TRBJ2-2, with D perhaps TRBD1 or TRBD2 (5 bases each). V was clipped by 3 bases and J by 8 bases, with 26 bases between them. This CDR3 has 18 amino acids. Germline lookup yields CDR1 SGDLS and CDR2 YYNGEE. In nucleotides, the CDR3 is TGTGCCAGCAGCGGAAATCGGGACGCAGGACTTCAATCGGGGGAGCTGTTTTTT. Translating it yields CASSGNRDAGLQSGELFF.

This clonotype was seen many times. The chain is built from TRBV10-3 and TRBJ1-1; 9 bases match TRBD1. V trimming: 7 bases; J trimming: 5 bases; junction bases outside the gene matches: 5. CDR3 length: 13 amino acids. Germline-derived CDR1 and CDR2 are ENHRY and SYGVKD. CDR3 DNA: TGTGCCATCATCCCTGACAGGGGGACTGAAGCTTTCTTT. This codes for CAIIPDRGTEAFF.

J is TRBJ2-7 and V is TRBV5-5, with TRBD1 matching 7 bases. J lost 4 bases, V lost 3 bases, and 10 bases had no gene match. The CDR3 has 15 amino acids. The germline V gene has CDR1 SGHKS and CDR2 YYEKEE (reference sequence). CDR3 bases: TGTGCCAGCAGCTACGAGACAGGGTTCAGGTACGAGCAGTACTTC. It yields the protein CASSYETGFRYEQYF.

This clonotype turned up a few times. The rearrangement joins TRBV9 to TRBJ2-3; D is possibly TRBD1 or TRBD2 (5 bases each). Germline CDR1 reads SGDLS; CDR2 reads YYNGEE. The CDR3 length is 17 residues. Trimming took 3 bases from V and 5 from J, leaving 22 bases between them. CDR3 in amino acids: CASSGPGAGLGVDTQYF. The CDR3 coding sequence is TGTGCCAGCAGCGGTCCCGGGGCAGGGCTCGGGGTAGATACGCAGTATTTT.

This chain connects TRBV5-1 to TRBJ2-1; possible D gene TRBD2, 6 bases. The CDR3 spans 13 residues. Germline values: CDR1 SGHRS, CDR2 YFSETQ. Trimming took off 4 bases at V and 7 bases at J, with 12 bases between the two ends. Here the CDR3 DNA reads TGCGCCAGCAGCAGCGGTGGGGGGAATGAGCAGTTCTTC. It specifies CASSSGGGNEQFF.

The chain's CDR3 is CASSHISGTVEAFF. For the CDR3, the DNA is TGCGCCAGCAGCCATATTTCCGGGACAGTTGAAGCTTTCTTT. The V gene is TRBV4-1, the J gene TRBJ1-1, with 7 nucleotides matching TRBD1. The CDR3 has 14 amino acids. Germline CDR1 is MGHRA and CDR2 is YSYEKL. With V trimmed by 3 bases and J by 7 bases, 8 bases remained unmatched.

This clonotype was counted a few times. The V call is TRBV13, the J call TRBJ2-1, with 7 bases matching TRBD2. V was clipped by 5 bases and J by 8 bases; unmatched bases: 12. The CDR3 spans 15 residues. Germline values: CDR1 PRHDT, CDR2 FYEKMQ (reference sequence). The CDR3 nucleotides are TGTGCCAGCAGCCGGGACTGGCGGGGGATGGATGAGCAGTTCTTC. This encodes CASSRDWRGMDEQFF.

As regards this clonotype: This CDR3 is missing its conserved last phenylalanine or tryptophan, likely due to a read error. The chain joins TRBV5-4 to TRBJ2-1; D possibly corresponds to TRBD2 (5 bases). The CDR3 extends over 14 amino acids. CDR1 SGHNT and CDR2 YYREEE come from the germline V gene (reference sequence). V lost 4 bases, J lost 9 bases, and 17 bases lay in between. CDR3 loop: CASSPRLAGSEQFL. In DNA form, the CDR3 reads TGTGCCAGCAGCCCTCGTCTGGCGGGTAGTGAGCAGTTCCTC.

A few counts support this clonotype. This chain joins TRBV28 and TRBJ2-5; D remains unclear. V lost 2 bases to trimming and J lost 5 bases, with 6 bases between them. Germline V gives CDR1 MDHEN, CDR2 SYDVKM. This CDR3 is built from 12 residues. The CDR3 sequence is CASSLMDETQYF. CDR3 DNA: TGTGCCAGCAGTTTAATGGATGAGACCCAGTACTTC.

The chain recombines TRBV12-3 or TRBV12-4 with TRBJ2-5, with 7 bases lining up with TRBD1. The CDR3 loop spans 13 amino acids. The junction had 2 bases not matched to a gene; V was cut back by 3 bases and J by 4 bases. This chain's CDR3 is CASSLTGSETQYF. DNA for the CDR3: TGTGCCAGCAGTTTGACAGGGTCAGAGACCCAGTACTTC.

This clonotype was detected ten times or more. The J gene is TRBJ2-2, the V gene TRBV9; D unresolved. This CDR3 has 14 amino acids. Germline values: CDR1 SGDLS, CDR2 YYNGEE. V was clipped by 0 bases and J by 4 bases, with 7 bases between them. CDR3 sequence reads: CASSVEGITGELFF. DNA of the CDR3: TGTGCCAGCAGCGTAGAGGGCATCACCGGGGAGCTGTTTTTT.

This clonotype was recorded a few times. The chain recombines TRBV9 with TRBJ1-1, with D possibly matching TRBD1 (5 bases). This CDR3 has 14 amino acids. The V and J ends lost 0 bases and 6 bases respectively, with 12 bases between them. The germline V gene has CDR1 SGDLS and CDR2 YYNGEE. CDR3 DNA sequence: TGTGCCAGCAGCGTAGGCGGGGGAACCCCTGAAGCTTTCTTT. Translation gives CASSVGGGTPEAFF.

In its sample, this clonotype was seen a few times. This rearrangement joins TRBV18 to TRBJ2-1; 12 positions match TRBD2. V shed 5 bases and J 2 bases; nucleotides not matched to a gene: 7. The CDR3 is 17 amino acids. Germline loops: CDR1 KGHSH, CDR2 LQKENI. The CDR3 is CASSGLAGRSPYNEQFF. The CDR3 DNA is TGTGCCAGCTCAGGACTAGCGGGGAGATCCCCCTACAATGAGCAGTTCTTC.

The table lists this clonotype with a few counts. The rearrangement uses TRBV5-5 and TRBJ1-1, with unresolved D. Trimming removed 0 bases at V and 2 bases at J, with 8 bases between. This CDR3 is built from 14 residues. Germline V gives CDR1 SGHKS, CDR2 YYEKEE (reference sequence). Written as DNA, the CDR3 is TGTGCCAGCAGCTTGGCCCGACATAACACTGAAGCTTTCTTT. It translates to CASSLARHNTEAFF. The whole variable domain, filled in from reference TRBV5-5 and TRBJ1-1, reads DAGVTQSPTHLIKTRGQQVTLRCSPISGHKSVSWYQQVLGQGPQFIFQYYEKEERGRGNFPDRFSARQFPNYSSELNVNALLLGDSALYLCASSLARHNTEAFFGQGTRLTVV.

V usage is TRBV9 and J usage is TRBJ2-1; D might be TRBD1 or TRBD2, each matching 5 bases. The CDR3 covers 13 residues. The V gene lost 0 bases and the J gene lost 5 bases, with 6 bases spanning the gap. Per germline, CDR1 SGDLS and CDR2 YYNGEE. The CDR3 DNA sequence: TGTGCCAGCAGCGTAGAGGGACACAATGAGCAGTTCTTC. This sequence encodes CASSVEGHNEQFF.

J is TRBJ2-1 and V is TRBV20-1; D unresolved. This CDR3 spans 11 amino acids. The germline CDR1 and CDR2 sequences are DFQATT and SNEGSKA (reference sequence). Trimming took off 5 bases at V and 6 bases at J, with 8 bases between the two ends. Here the CDR3 reads CSAPAPNEQFF. As DNA, the CDR3 is TGCAGTGCTCCCGCCCCCAATGAGCAGTTCTTC.